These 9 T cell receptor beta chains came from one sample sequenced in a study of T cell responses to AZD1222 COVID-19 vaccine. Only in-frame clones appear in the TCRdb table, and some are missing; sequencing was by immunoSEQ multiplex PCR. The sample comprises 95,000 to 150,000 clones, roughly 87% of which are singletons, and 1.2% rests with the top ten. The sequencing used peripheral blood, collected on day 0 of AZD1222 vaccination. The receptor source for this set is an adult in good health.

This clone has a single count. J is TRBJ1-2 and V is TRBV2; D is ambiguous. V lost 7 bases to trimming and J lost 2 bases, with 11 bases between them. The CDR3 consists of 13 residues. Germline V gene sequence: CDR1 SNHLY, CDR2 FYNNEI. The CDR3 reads CASTYGVNYGYTF. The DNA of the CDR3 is TGTGCCAGCACATATGGGGTAAACTATGGCTACACCTTC.

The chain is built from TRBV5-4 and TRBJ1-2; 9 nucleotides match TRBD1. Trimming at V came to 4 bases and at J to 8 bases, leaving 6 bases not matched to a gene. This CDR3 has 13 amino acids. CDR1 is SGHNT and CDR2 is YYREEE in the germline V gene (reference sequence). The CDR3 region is CASSPTGGGGYTF. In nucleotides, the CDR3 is TGTGCCAGCAGCCCAACAGGGGGCGGCGGCTACACCTTC. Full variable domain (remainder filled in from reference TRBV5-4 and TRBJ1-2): ETGVTQSPTHLIKTRGQQVTLRCSSQSGHNTVSWYQQALGQGPQFIFQYYREEENGRGNFPPRFSGLQFPNYSSELNVNALELDDSALYLCASSPTGGGGYTFGSGTRLTVV.

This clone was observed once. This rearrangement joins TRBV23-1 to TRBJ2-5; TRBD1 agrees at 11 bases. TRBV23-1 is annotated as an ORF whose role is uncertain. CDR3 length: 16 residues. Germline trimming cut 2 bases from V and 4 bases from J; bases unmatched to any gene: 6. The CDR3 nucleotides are TGCGCCAGCAGTCAACAGGGACAGGGGGAGGGAGAGACCCAGTACTTC. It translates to CASSQQGQGEGETQYF.

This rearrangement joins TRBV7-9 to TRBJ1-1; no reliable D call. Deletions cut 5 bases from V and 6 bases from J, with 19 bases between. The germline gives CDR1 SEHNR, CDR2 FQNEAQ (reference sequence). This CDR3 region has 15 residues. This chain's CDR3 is CASSALRILDAEAFF. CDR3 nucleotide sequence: TGTGCCAGCAGCGCTCTCCGTATTCTGGACGCTGAAGCTTTCTTT.

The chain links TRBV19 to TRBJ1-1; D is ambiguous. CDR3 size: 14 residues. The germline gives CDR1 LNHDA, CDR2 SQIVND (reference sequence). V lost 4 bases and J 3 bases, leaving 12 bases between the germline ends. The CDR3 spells CASSTGRWYTEAFF. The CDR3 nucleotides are TGTGCCAGTAGTACGGGAAGGTGGTACACTGAAGCTTTCTTT. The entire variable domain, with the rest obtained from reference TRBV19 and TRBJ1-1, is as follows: DGGITQSPKYLFRKEGQNVTLSCEQNLNHDAMYWYRQDPGQGLRLIYYSQIVNDFQKGDIAEGYSVSREKKESFPLTVTSAQKNPTAFYLCASSTGRWYTEAFFGQGTRLTVV.

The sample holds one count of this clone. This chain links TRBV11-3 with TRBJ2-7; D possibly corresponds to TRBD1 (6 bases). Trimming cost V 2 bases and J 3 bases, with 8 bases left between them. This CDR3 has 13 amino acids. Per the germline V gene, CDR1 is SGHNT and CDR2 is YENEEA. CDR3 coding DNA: TGTGCCAGCAGCTTATACAGGGACTACGAGCAGTACTTC. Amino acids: CASSLYRDYEQYF.

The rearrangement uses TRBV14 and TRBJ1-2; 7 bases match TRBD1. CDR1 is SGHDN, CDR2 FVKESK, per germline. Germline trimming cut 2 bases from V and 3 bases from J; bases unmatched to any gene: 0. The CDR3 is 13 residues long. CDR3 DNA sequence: TGTGCCAGCAGCCAAACAGGGGACTATGGCTACACCTTC. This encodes CASSQTGDYGYTF.

The CDR3 nucleotides read TGTGCCACCCCACGAGGGGTGGGCTACACCTTC. Encoded protein: CATPRGVGYTF. The V gene is TRBV7-9, the J gene TRBJ1-2, with D possibly matching TRBD1 (5 bases). The germline gives CDR1 SEHNR, CDR2 FQNEAQ (reference sequence). This CDR3 is built from 11 residues. Trimming cost V 10 bases and J 8 bases, with 14 bases left between them.

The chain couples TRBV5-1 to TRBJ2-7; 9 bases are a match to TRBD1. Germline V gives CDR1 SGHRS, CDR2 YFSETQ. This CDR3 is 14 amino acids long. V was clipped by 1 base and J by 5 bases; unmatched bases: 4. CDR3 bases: TGCGCCAGCAGCTTGCCGGGACAGGGTAACGAGCAGTACTTC. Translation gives CASSLPGQGNEQYF.